This note documents a single T cell receptor beta chain sequence. Its antigen is unidentified. This record belongs to a study of beta chain features in type 1 diabetes. Turning to the study itself: Taken together, all samples contributed approximately 110 million examined sorted cells. Whole-study findings and limits: Naive, central memory and Treg TCRB repertoires appeared more alike in patients than in healthy donors. Moderately but significantly shorter TCRB CDR3s were found in Type 1 diabetes patients in all four CD4+ subsets.

Every isolated RNA sample was fully reverse transcribed, so sequencing captured expressed TCRB transcripts. Sequencing was performed with immunoSEQ multiplex PCR; in TCRdb, only in-frame clones are kept and a portion is missing. The table records 45,000 to 65,000 clones, under 60% of them present only once. The CDR3 is made up of 15 amino acids. Germline V gene sequence: CDR1 ENHRY, CDR2 SYGVKD. The V gene end was trimmed by 6 bases and the J gene end by 0 bases; junction bases not matched to a gene: 7. The sample taken for sequencing was Tregs from blood. The sequence came from a woman aged 40 to 50 with type 1 diabetes. The chain is built from TRBV10-3 and TRBJ1-2, with 7 bases matching TRBD1. For the CDR3, the DNA is TGTGCCATCAGGGCTAGGGGACAGACTAACTATGGCTACACCTTC. Its translation: CAIRARGQTNYGYTF.